These 32 T cell receptor beta chains share one sample of origin, sequenced in a study of shared clonotypes between healthy human individuals. Repertoires were generated with immunoSEQ multiplex PCR, while TCRdb's copy carries only in-frame clones and drops some. The sample holds 2 million or so clones, about 95% seen once. Terminally differentiated effector memory CD45RA+ cells were excluded from the naive CD8 cells, which were CD45RO-negative and positively selected for CCR7. The source material was naive CD8+ T cells sorted from blood. The receptors originated from a man younger than 35 in good health.

A few counts support this clone. This same CDR3 is encoded by further DNA sequences in the sample. The rearrangement uses TRBV2 and TRBJ2-5; D uncertain. CDR3 length equals 12 residues. The V gene's germline CDR1 is SNHLY and CDR2 FYNNEI. V was shortened by 1 base and J by 4 bases, with 4 bases between the two germline ends. Written as DNA, the CDR3 is TGTGCCAGCAGTGAAGAGGGAGAGACCCAGTACTTC. Protein product: CASSEEGETQYF.

This chain joins TRBV30 and TRBJ2-1; 10 nucleotides align to TRBD1. V shed 1 base, J shed 9 bases, and the junction held 6 bases outside the gene matches. Germline CDR1 is GTSNPN and CDR2 is SVGIG (reference sequence). The CDR3 is 14 amino acids. In DNA, the CDR3 is TGTGCCTGGAGTGGGAGGGGACAGGGGACTGAGCAGTTCTTC. Amino acids: CAWSGRGQGTEQFF.

This clone is a singleton in its sample. At the DNA level, this CDR3 is encoded by other sequences in the same sample as well. The chain links TRBV5-4 to TRBJ2-7, with D tentatively TRBD1 (6 bases). CDR3 length equals 11 residues. Germline lookup yields CDR1 SGHNT and CDR2 YYREEE (reference sequence). Trimming pared 3 bases from V and 7 bases from J, leaving 8 bases between. CDR3 sequence (DNA): TGTGCCAGCAGCTCCACAGGGGAGCAGTACTTC. Translating it yields CASSSTGEQYF.

The gene calls are TRBV21-1 and TRBJ1-5. TRBV21-1 is a pseudogene locus. CDR3 length: 16 amino acids. The CDR3: CASFLGGGGTRQPQHF. CDR3 in DNA: TGTGCCAGCTTTCTTGGGGGGGGCGGCACGAGGCAGCCCCAGCATTTT.

The CDR3 loop is CTSSQARTSGTWGGETQYF. In DNA, the CDR3 is TGCACCAGCAGCCAAGCGAGGACTAGCGGCACATGGGGGGGAGAGACCCAGTACTTC. The rearrangement links TRBV1 to TRBJ2-5; the table's D call TRBD2 went unverified against the DNA. TRBV1 corresponds to a pseudogene. This CDR3 comprises 19 residues.

The chain joins TRBV28 to TRBJ1-2, with 7 nucleotides matching TRBD1. This CDR3 has 14 residues. Trimming cost V 6 bases and J 7 bases; bases outside gene matches: 11. Per the germline V gene, CDR1 is MDHEN and CDR2 is SYDVKM. CDR3 nucleotides: TGTGCCAGCAGCTATAACACAGGGGTTGCTGGCTACACCTTC. Translated, it gives CASSYNTGVAGYTF.

The chain uses TRBV13 and TRBJ2-7, with 7 bases identical to TRBD2. CDR3 length equals 14 residues. V lost 3 bases and J lost 2; bases outside the gene matches: 4. CDR1 is PRHDT, CDR2 FYEKMQ, per germline (reference sequence). The CDR3 loop reads CASSLGDYPYEQYF. CDR3 sequence (DNA): TGTGCCAGCAGCTTGGGGGACTACCCCTACGAGCAGTACTTC.

The sample holds a few counts of this clone. The rearrangement links TRBV19 to TRBJ2-7; 9 nucleotides line up with TRBD2. After removal of 3 bases from V and 5 bases from J, the junction contained 5 bases not matched to a gene. CDR1 is LNHDA and CDR2 is SQIVND in the germline V gene (reference sequence). This CDR3 is 14 amino acids long. The CDR3 nucleotides are TGTGCCAGTAGTATGGGACTAGCTCTGGACGAGCAGTACTTC. Translated: CASSMGLALDEQYF. Complete variable domain (other parts from reference TRBV19 and TRBJ2-7): DGGITQSPKYLFRKEGQNVTLSCEQNLNHDAMYWYRQDPGQGLRLIYYSQIVNDFQKGDIAEGYSVSREKKESFPLTVTSAQKNPTAFYLCASSMGLALDEQYFGPGTRLTVT.

J is TRBJ1-2 and V is TRBV27; TRBD1 matches 10 bases. The CDR3 contains 16 residues. Losses at the gene ends were 5 bases for V and 3 bases for J; bases not matched to a gene: 9. Germline V gene data show CDR1 as MNHEY and CDR2 as SMNVEV (reference sequence). The CDR3 loop is CASSPYRTGGDYGYTF. The CDR3 DNA sequence: TGTGCCAGCAGTCCGTACCGGACAGGGGGGGACTATGGCTACACCTTC.

The chain is built from TRBV10-1 and TRBJ1-1, with TRBD1 matching 9 bases. Germline V gives CDR1 WNHNN, CDR2 SYGVQD (reference sequence). The CDR3 covers 14 residues. The ends lost 6 bases at V and 1 base at J; junction bases unmatched: 3. DNA of the CDR3: TGCGCCAGCAGGGGGGACAGGGAGAACACTGAAGCTTTCTTT. It is translated as CASRGDRENTEAFF.

V gene TRBV7-9 combines with J gene TRBJ1-1; D ambiguous. Trimming removed 5 bases from V and 6 bases from J, with 16 bases in between. This CDR3 is built from 14 residues. Germline values: CDR1 SEHNR, CDR2 FQNEAQ (reference sequence). CDR3 sequence reads: CASSASSYLAEAFF. Written as DNA, the CDR3 is TGTGCCAGCAGCGCCTCAAGTTATCTTGCTGAAGCTTTCTTT.

This clone occurred a few times. Distinct nucleotide sequences in the sample also encode this CDR3. V gene TRBV5-6 combines with J gene TRBJ2-1, with D unresolved. The ends were cut back, 2 bases at V and 4 bases at J, with 4 bases in the middle. The germline CDR1 and CDR2 sequences are SGHDT and YYEEEE. The CDR3 length is 12 residues. CDR3 sequence reads: CASSFGYNEQFF. The CDR3 region has the DNA TGTGCCAGCAGCTTTGGGTACAATGAGCAGTTCTTC. The whole variable domain, remainder taken from reference TRBV5-6 and TRBJ2-1, is DAGVTQSPTHLIKTRGQQVTLRCSPKSGHDTVSWYQQALGQGPQFIFQYYEEEERQRGNFPDRFSGHQFPNYSSELNVNALLLGDSALYLCASSFGYNEQFFGPGTRLTVL.

This sequence joins TRBV7-8 and TRBJ1-1; no reliable D call. The germline V gene has CDR1 SGHVS and CDR2 FQNEAQ. CDR3 size: 14 residues. Deletions cut 1 base from V and 4 bases from J, with 10 bases between. In nucleotides, the CDR3 is TGTGCCAGCAGCTTAGAACCGGGCCCCACTGAAGCTTTCTTT. This codes for CASSLEPGPTEAFF.

V usage is TRBV28 and J usage is TRBJ1-4; D remains unclear. V was pared by 10 bases and J by 2 bases, with 20 bases between. The CDR3 has 16 amino acids. Germline assignment: CDR1 MDHEN and CDR2 SYDVKM. This CDR3 is CATRRATESTNEKLFF. The CDR3 coding sequence is TGTGCCACCCGAAGGGCCACGGAAAGCACTAATGAAAAACTGTTTTTT.

Comment on this clone: This sample includes further DNA sequences coding for the same CDR3. The chain carries TRBV7-9 and TRBJ1-5, with D possibly TRBD1 on 5 matching bases. Between the trimmed V and J ends, which lost 1 base and 4 bases, there was a span of 8 bases. Germline CDR1 SEHNR, CDR2 FQNEAQ (reference sequence). CDR3 length: 14 residues. CDR3 bases: TGTGCCAGCAGCTTAGGGGGACGGAATCAGCCCCAGCATTTT. Amino acids: CASSLGGRNQPQHF.

The V and J genes are TRBV4-3 and TRBJ2-1; 11 bases map to TRBD2. This CDR3 spans 16 amino acids. V was pared by 3 bases and J by 8 bases, with 9 bases of the junction left unmatched. CDR1 is LGHNA and CDR2 is YSLEER in the germline V gene. In DNA form, the CDR3 reads TGCGCCAGCAGCCAGGTGACTAGCGGGGCGGGGTATGAGCAGTTCTTC. Residues: CASSQVTSGAGYEQFF.

The rearrangement joins TRBV4-1 to TRBJ2-7; 9 bases are shared with TRBD2. The CDR3 totals 15 residues. Germline V gene lookup returns CDR1 MGHRA and CDR2 YSYEKL. V lost 2 bases, J lost 2 bases, and 4 bases stayed unmatched. CDR3 in DNA: TGCGCCAGCAGCCAACTAGCGGGGAGGGCCTACGAGCAGTACTTC. Translated: CASSQLAGRAYEQYF.

CDR3 in amino acids: CASSSGQGLSYEQYF. The CDR3 DNA sequence: TGTGCCAGCAGTTCTGGACAGGGTTTATCCTACGAGCAGTACTTC. This chain connects TRBV6-5 to TRBJ2-7, with TRBD1 matching over 8 bases. V lost 4 bases and J lost 1; bases outside the gene matches: 6. The CDR3 consists of 15 residues. Germline-derived CDR1 and CDR2 are MNHEY and SVGAGI.

This chain connects TRBV7-9 to TRBJ2-7; 7 bases are shared with TRBD1. Germline loops: CDR1 SEHNR, CDR2 FQNEAQ (reference sequence). This CDR3 region has 15 residues. J was trimmed by 4 bases and V by 1 base; bases with no gene match: 7. The CDR3 coding sequence is TGTGCCAGCAGCTTAGTGCAGGGGGATTGGTACGAGCAGTACTTC. Amino acid sequence: CASSLVQGDWYEQYF.

V is TRBV29-1 and J is TRBJ2-1; D gene uncertain. The CDR3 has 14 amino acids. The germline V gene encodes CDR1 SQVTM and CDR2 ANQGSEA. Trimming left V 6 bases short and J 0 bases short, with 12 bases between. In DNA, the CDR3 is TGCAGCGTCGGCAGCCCTAGCTCCTACAATGAGCAGTTCTTC. Residues: CSVGSPSSYNEQFF.

The rearrangement uses TRBV2 and TRBJ2-7; 9 nucleotides match TRBD1. The CDR3 contains 14 residues. Germline-derived CDR1 and CDR2 are SNHLY and FYNNEI. After removal of 6 bases from V and 4 bases from J, the junction contained 7 bases not matched to a gene. As DNA, the CDR3 is TGTGCCAGCAGGGAGGACAGGGGCGGATACGAGCAGTACTTC. Its translation is CASREDRGGYEQYF.

The V gene is TRBV7-9, the J gene TRBJ2-7, with 7 bases matching TRBD2. Trimming took 1 base from V and 0 from J; bases not matched to a gene: 9. The CDR3 loop spans 17 amino acids. From germline, CDR1 is SEHNR and CDR2 FQNEAQ (reference sequence). CDR3 loop: CASSLGEGAGVSYEQYF. CDR3 DNA sequence: TGTGCCAGCAGCTTAGGGGAGGGAGCGGGTGTCTCCTACGAGCAGTACTTC.

V is TRBV27 and J is TRBJ2-1, with D unresolved. V dropped 6 bases and J dropped 0 bases, with 12 bases sitting between them. The CDR3 length is 15 residues. CDR1 and CDR2 from the germline V gene are MNHEY and SMNVEV (reference sequence). The CDR3 loop is CASRAIPSSYNEQFF. CDR3 coding DNA: TGTGCCAGCAGGGCCATACCTAGCTCCTACAATGAGCAGTTCTTC.

V and J are TRBV4-1 and TRBJ2-5, with TRBD2 matching 7 bases. Germline values: CDR1 MGHRA, CDR2 YSYEKL. The length of the CDR3 is 15 residues. The V gene end was trimmed by 3 bases and the J gene end by 4 bases; junction bases not matched to a gene: 8. CDR3 nucleotide sequence: TGCGCCAGCAGCCAGGACTCCAGGGAGGGAGAGACCCAGTACTTC. Its protein is CASSQDSREGETQYF.

CDR3 bases: TGTGCCAGCAGTTACTCTGACACCCATGTCCCCGGGGAGCTGTTTTTT. This sequence encodes CASSYSDTHVPGELFF. This chain connects TRBV6-5 to TRBJ2-2; no clear D. With 0 bases removed from V and 6 bases from J, the gap between germline ends came to 14 bases. The CDR3 is made up of 16 amino acids. The germline CDR1 and CDR2 sequences are MNHEY and SVGAGI.

The CDR3 region is CASKNWDFSGYEQYF. The CDR3 nucleotides read TGTGCCAGCAAGAATTGGGACTTCTCGGGGTACGAGCAGTACTTC. The chain is built from TRBV5-6 and TRBJ2-7, with D perhaps TRBD2 (6 bases). Germline CDR1 reads SGHDT; CDR2 reads YYEEEE. This CDR3 spans 15 amino acids. Trimming cost V 6 bases and J 4 bases, with 20 bases left between them.

The CDR3 nucleotides are TGCGCCAGCAGCCCGACGGAGGGGGCGGCTTGGGAAAAACTGTTTTTT. It is translated as CASSPTEGAAWEKLFF. The chain couples TRBV4-1 to TRBJ1-4; TRBD1 aligns across 7 bases. J gave up 8 bases and V 4 bases, and 13 bases lay outside the gene matches. The CDR3 has 16 amino acids. Germline V gene sequence: CDR1 MGHRA, CDR2 YSYEKL.

The rearrangement links TRBV4-1 to TRBJ2-1; D is perhaps TRBD2 (6 bases). Germline CDR1 reads MGHRA; CDR2 reads YSYEKL. Deletions cut 0 bases from V and 0 bases from J, with 15 bases between. The CDR3 contains 18 residues. CDR3 sequence (DNA): TGCGCCAGCAGCCAAGATAACCTAGCGACCAGCTCCTACAATGAGCAGTTCTTC. Translating it yields CASSQDNLATSSYNEQFF.

This chain joins TRBV27 and TRBJ1-2; D gene unclear. This CDR3 comprises 15 residues. Germline lookup yields CDR1 MNHEY and CDR2 SMNVEV (reference sequence). V was shortened by 4 bases and J by 4 bases, with 16 bases between the two germline ends. The chain's CDR3 is CASSSPGGGLYGYTF. CDR3 sequence (DNA): TGTGCCAGCAGTTCCCCCGGAGGAGGACTCTATGGCTACACCTTC.

This chain connects TRBV4-1 to TRBJ1-1, with D unresolved. The germline V and J ends were trimmed by 7 bases and 1 base, with 16 bases remaining between them. This CDR3 is built from 15 residues. Germline CDR1 reads MGHRA; CDR2 reads YSYEKL. CDR3 sequence reads: CASIFRDRGNTEAFF. The CDR3 DNA sequence: TGCGCCAGCATATTCCGGGATAGAGGGAACACTGAAGCTTTCTTT.

V usage is TRBV28 and J usage is TRBJ2-5; possible D gene TRBD2, 7 bases. The germline V gene has CDR1 MDHEN and CDR2 SYDVKM. V was pared by 4 bases and J by 7 bases, with 16 bases between. The CDR3 contains 14 residues. CDR3 sequence reads: CASSSRGARGTQYF. In nucleotides, the CDR3 is TGTGCCAGCAGTTCCCGGGGGGCGCGGGGGACCCAGTACTTC.

The chain carries TRBV4-1 and TRBJ2-3; D might be TRBD1 (5 bases). The ends were cut back, 0 bases at V and 4 bases at J, with 8 bases in the middle. The V gene's germline CDR1 is MGHRA and CDR2 YSYEKL. CDR3 length: 14 amino acids. The CDR3 region has the DNA TGCGCCAGCAGCCAAGATAGGGGCGCAGATACGCAGTATTTT. This sequence encodes CASSQDRGADTQYF.